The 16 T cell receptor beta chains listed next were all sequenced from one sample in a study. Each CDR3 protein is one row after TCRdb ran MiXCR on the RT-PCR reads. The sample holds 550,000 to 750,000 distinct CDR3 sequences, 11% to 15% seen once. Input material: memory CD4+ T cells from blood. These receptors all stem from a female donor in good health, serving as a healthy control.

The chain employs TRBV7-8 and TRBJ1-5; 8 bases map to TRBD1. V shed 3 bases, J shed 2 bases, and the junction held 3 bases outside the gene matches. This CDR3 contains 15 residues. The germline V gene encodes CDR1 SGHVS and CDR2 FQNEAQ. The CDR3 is CASSFGQGGNQPQHF. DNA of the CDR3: TGTGCCAGCAGCTTCGGACAGGGAGGCAATCAGCCCCAGCATTTT.

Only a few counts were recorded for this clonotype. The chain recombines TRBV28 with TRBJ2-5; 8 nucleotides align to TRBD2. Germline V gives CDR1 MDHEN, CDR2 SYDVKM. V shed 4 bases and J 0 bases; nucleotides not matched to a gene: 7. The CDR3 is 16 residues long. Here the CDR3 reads CASSYNSGNYQETQYF. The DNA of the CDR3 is TGTGCCAGCAGTTATAATAGCGGGAACTACCAAGAGACCCAGTACTTC.

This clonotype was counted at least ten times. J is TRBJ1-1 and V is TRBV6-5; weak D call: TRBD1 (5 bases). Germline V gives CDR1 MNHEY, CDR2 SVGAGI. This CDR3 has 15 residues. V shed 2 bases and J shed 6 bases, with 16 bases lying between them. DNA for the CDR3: TGTGCCAGCAGTTACCAAGTCGGGGGGGTGGCTGAAGCTTTCTTT. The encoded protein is CASSYQVGGVAEAFF.

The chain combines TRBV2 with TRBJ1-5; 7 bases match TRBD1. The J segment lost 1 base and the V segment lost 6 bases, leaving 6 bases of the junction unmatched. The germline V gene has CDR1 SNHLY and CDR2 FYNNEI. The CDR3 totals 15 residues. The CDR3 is CASRGGTVSNQPQHF. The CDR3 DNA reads TGTGCCAGCAGGGGCGGGACAGTAAGCAATCAGCCCCAGCATTTT. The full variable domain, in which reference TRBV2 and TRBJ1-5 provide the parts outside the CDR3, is EPEVTQTPSHQVTQMGQEVILRCVPISNHLYFYWYRQILGQKVEFLVSFYNNEISEKSEIFDDQFSVERPDGSNFTLKIRSTKLEDSAMYFCASRGGTVSNQPQHFGDGTRLSIL.

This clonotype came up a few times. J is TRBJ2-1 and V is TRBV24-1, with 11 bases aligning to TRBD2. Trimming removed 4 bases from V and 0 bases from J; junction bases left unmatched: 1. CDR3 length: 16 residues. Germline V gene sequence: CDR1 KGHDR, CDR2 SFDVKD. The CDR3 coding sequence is TGTGCCACCAGTGACACTAGCGGGAGCTCCTACAATGAGCAGTTCTTC. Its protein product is CATSDTSGSSYNEQFF.

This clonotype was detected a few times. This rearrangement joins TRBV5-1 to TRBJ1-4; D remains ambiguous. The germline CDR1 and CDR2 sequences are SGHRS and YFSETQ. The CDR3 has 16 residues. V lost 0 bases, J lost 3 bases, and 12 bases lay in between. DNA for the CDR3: TGCGCCAGCAGCTTGGGTCAGATACCCCCTAATGAAAAACTGTTTTTT. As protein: CASSLGQIPPNEKLFF.

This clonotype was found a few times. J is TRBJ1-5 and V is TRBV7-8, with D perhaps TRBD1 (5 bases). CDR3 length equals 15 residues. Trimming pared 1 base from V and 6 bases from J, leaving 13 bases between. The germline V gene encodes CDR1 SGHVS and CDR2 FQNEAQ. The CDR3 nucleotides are TGTGCCAGCAGCTTAGAGGCGGGGCTCAGTCAGCCCCAGCATTTT. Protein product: CASSLEAGLSQPQHF.

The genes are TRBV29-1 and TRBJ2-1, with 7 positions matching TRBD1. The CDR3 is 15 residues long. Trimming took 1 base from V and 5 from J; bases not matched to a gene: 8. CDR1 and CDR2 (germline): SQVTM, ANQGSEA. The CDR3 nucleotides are TGCAGCGTTGAAGGTGGGACAGCAGTACACAATGAGCAGTTCTTC. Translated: CSVEGGTAVHNEQFF.

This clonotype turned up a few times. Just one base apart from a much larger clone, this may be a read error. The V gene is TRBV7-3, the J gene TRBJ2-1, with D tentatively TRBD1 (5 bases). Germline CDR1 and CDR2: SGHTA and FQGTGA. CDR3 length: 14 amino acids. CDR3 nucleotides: TGTGTCAGCAGCTTAGACAGCTCCTACAATGAGCAGTTCTTC. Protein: CVSSLDSSYNEQFF.

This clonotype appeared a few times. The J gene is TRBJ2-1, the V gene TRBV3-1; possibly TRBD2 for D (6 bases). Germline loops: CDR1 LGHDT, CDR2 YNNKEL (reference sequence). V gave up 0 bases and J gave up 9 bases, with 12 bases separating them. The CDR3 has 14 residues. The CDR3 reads CASSQDGGNLEQFF. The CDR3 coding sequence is TGTGCCAGCAGCCAAGACGGCGGGAATCTTGAGCAGTTCTTC.

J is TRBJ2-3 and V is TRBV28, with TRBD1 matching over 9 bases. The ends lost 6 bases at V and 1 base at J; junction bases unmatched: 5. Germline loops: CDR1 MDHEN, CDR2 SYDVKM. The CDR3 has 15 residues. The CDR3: CASRRTGAGTDTQYF. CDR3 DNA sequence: TGTGCCAGCAGAAGGACAGGGGCCGGCACAGATACGCAGTATTTT.

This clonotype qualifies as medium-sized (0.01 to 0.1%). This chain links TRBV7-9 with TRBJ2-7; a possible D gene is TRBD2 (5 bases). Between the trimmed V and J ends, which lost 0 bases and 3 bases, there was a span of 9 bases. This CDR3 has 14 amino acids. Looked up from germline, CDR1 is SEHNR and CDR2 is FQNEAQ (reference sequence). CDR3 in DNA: TGTGCCAGCAGCTTAGCCGGGGTGGACTACGAGCAGTACTTC. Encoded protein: CASSLAGVDYEQYF. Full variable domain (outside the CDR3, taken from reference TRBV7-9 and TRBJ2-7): DTGVSQNPRHKITKRGQNVTFRCDPISEHNRLYWYRQTLGQGPEFLTYFQNEAQLEKSRLLSDRFSAERPKGSFSTLEIQRTEQGDSAMYLCASSLAGVDYEQYFGPGTRLTVT.

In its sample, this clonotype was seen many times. DNA for the CDR3: TGTGCCAGCAGCTTAGCTAGCGGGACAGGGTCGGAGACCCAGTACTTC. As protein: CASSLASGTGSETQYF. This chain connects TRBV7-7 to TRBJ2-5; perhaps TRBD1 as D (9 bases). CDR1 and CDR2 from the germline V gene are SSHAT and FNYEAQ (reference sequence). The CDR3 has 16 residues. Trimming took 0 bases from V and 5 from J, leaving 16 bases between them.

The CDR3: CASSSSSGTAYGYTF. CDR3 DNA: TGTGCCAGCAGCTCTAGCTCCGGGACGGCCTATGGCTACACCTTC. This chain connects TRBV9 to TRBJ1-2; TRBD1 is a possible D gene (5 bases). CDR3 length: 15 residues. The V and J ends lost 4 bases and 4 bases respectively, with 17 bases between them. CDR1 is SGDLS and CDR2 is YYNGEE in the germline V gene.

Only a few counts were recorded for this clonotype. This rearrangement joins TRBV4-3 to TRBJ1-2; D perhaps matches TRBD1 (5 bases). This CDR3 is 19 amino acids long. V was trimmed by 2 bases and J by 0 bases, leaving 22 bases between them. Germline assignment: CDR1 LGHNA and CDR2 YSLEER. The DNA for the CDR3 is TGCGCCAGCAGCCAAATCCCGAACGGGGGGGGAGGCACTAACTATGGCTACACCTTC. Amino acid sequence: CASSQIPNGGGGTNYGYTF.

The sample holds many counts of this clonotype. CDR3 protein: CSAPNPTQFLGNEQFF. DNA for the CDR3: TGCAGTGCTCCGAACCCCACGCAATTCTTGGGTAATGAGCAGTTCTTC. This chain uses TRBV20-1 with TRBJ2-1; D unclear. The CDR3 has 16 residues. CDR1 is DFQATT, CDR2 SNEGSKA, per germline (reference sequence). Trimming pared 5 bases from V and 7 bases from J, leaving 24 bases between.